This TCR beta chain stems from a study of blood T cell repertoires in COVID-19. Study information: T cells, B-cell-depleted T cells, or PBMCs supplied cDNA or gDNA.

How the authors handled the data: Using reference gene primer amplification, nucleated cell counts were estimated. Sequencing used immunoSEQ multiplex PCR; TCRdb keeps in-frame clones, though not all of them. Clone size and V and J calls were adopted from that table, with D and trimming inferred from the DNA. The table has roughly 13,000 clones, roughly 90% seen once. The junction had 0 bases not matched to a gene; V was cut back by 3 bases and J by 1 base. The length of the CDR3 is 14 residues. Germline-derived CDR1 and CDR2 are KGHSH and LQKENI. This chain connects TRBV18 to TRBJ2-3, with 8 bases aligning to TRBD2. This sequence was found in a human donor in a cohort sampled during active COVID-19. The source material was peripheral blood. In nucleotides, the CDR3 is TGTGCCAGCTCACCGACTAGCGGCACAGATACGCAGTATTTT. It specifies CASSPTSGTDTQYF.